This is a list of T cell receptor beta chains from one sample in a study of T cells after yellow fever vaccination. TCRdb used MiXCR to reprocess the 5' RACE reads, holding one entry per CDR3 protein. The sample lists about 260,000 distinct CDR3 sequences; about 3.7% were seen once. The specimen comprised PBMCs, sampled 15 days after the yellow fever booster vaccination. The receptors were sampled from a young man who received the YFV17D yellow fever vaccine. The CDR3 runs from the conserved cysteine through the conserved F or W. A D gene is named only where the DNA matches it firmly. Part of the rows lack a size; the others show once, few, many or a class for expanded clones.

d_call j_call v_call clone_size cdr3_length cdr3_aa cdr3_nt
NA TRBJ1-4 TRBV5-4 many 15 CASSLDFATNEKLFF TGTGCCAGCAGCTTGGATTTTGCAACTAATGAAAAACTGTTTTTT
NA TRBJ1-2 TRBV21-1 many 13 CASSFSSYYGYTF TGTGCCAGCAGCTTCTCGTCCTACTATGGCTACACCTTC
NA TRBJ2-5 TRBV9 few 14 CASSVSGSEETQYF TGTGCCAGCAGCGTATCGGGTAGCGAAGAGACCCAGTACTTC
TRBD2 TRBJ2-1 TRBV6-2/TRBV6-3 many 16 CASSYSTRGGADEQFF TGTGCCAGCAGTTACTCTACGCGCGGGGGGGCCGATGAGCAGTTCTTC
NA TRBJ1-1 TRBV10-3 many 13 CAISETGHTEAFF TGTGCCATCAGTGAAACAGGGCACACTGAAGCTTTCTTT
NA TRBJ1-2 TRBV12-3/TRBV12-4 many 13 CASSPLRVHGYTF TGTGCCAGCAGTCCTCTCAGGGTACATGGCTACACCTTC
NA TRBJ1-1 TRBV4-3 many 16 CASSQGLDPMNTEAFF TGCGCCAGCAGCCAAGGACTCGACCCAATGAACACTGAAGCTTTCTTT
TRBD1 TRBJ1-3 TRBV29-1 many 13 CSVQEGGLDTIYF TGCAGCGTCCAAGAAGGGGGCCTGGACACCATATATTTT
NA TRBJ1-2 TRBV27 many 19 CASRPLKGQGALANYGYTF TGTGCCAGCAGACCCTTAAAGGGGCAGGGTGCCCTAGCTAACTATGGCTACACCTTC
NA TRBJ2-1 TRBV20-1 many 16 CSARPPLASSYNEQFF TGCAGTGCTCGACCCCCCCTAGCGAGCTCCTACAATGAGCAGTTCTTC
NA TRBJ2-7 TRBV20-1 many 15 CSALKVDSFSYEQYF TGCAGTGCTTTAAAGGTTGACAGTTTTTCCTACGAGCAGTACTTC
NA TRBJ2-2 TRBV20-1 many 15 CSARDPQSNTGELFF TGCAGTGCTAGAGATCCCCAATCGAACACCGGGGAGCTGTTTTTT
NA TRBJ2-5 TRBV7-2 many 15 CASTSRGAVVETQYF TGTGCCAGCACCTCCCGGGGGGCCGTGGTGGAGACCCAGTACTTC
TRBD1 TRBJ1-6 TRBV9 many 14 CASSVMGQGPALHF TGTGCCAGCAGCGTAATGGGACAGGGGCCTGCCCTCCACTTT
NA TRBJ1-1 TRBV29-1 many 12 CSVDEGVVGAFF TGCAGCGTTGACGAGGGGGTAGTTGGGGCTTTCTTT
NA TRBJ2-6 TRBV7-2 many 16 CASSLGPVSGANVLTF TGTGCCAGCAGCTTAGGACCGGTATCTGGGGCCAACGTCCTGACTTTC
TRBD2 TRBJ2-2 TRBV12-3/TRBV12-4 many 16 CASSPLAGGYGGELFF TGTGCCAGCAGTCCCCTAGCGGGGGGGTATGGCGGGGAGCTGTTTTTT
NA TRBJ2-2 TRBV15 many 15 CATSRDRGAVGELFF TGTGCCACCAGCAGAGATCGGGGGGCTGTCGGGGAGCTGTTTTTT
NA TRBJ1-6 TRBV7-2 many 19 CASSLRIRTLGSYNSPLHF TGTGCCAGCAGCTTAAGAATTCGGACGCTGGGTTCCTATAATTCACCCCTCCACTTT
NA TRBJ1-5 TRBV12-3/TRBV12-4 many 17 CASSTYSGRWDNQPQHF TGTGCCAGCAGCACCTATTCAGGGAGGTGGGACAATCAGCCCCAGCATTTT
NA TRBJ2-7 TRBV24-1 many 15 CATSARRIDSYEQYF TGTGCCACCAGTGCGAGACGTATAGACTCCTACGAGCAGTACTTC
NA TRBJ1-5 TRBV28 many 15 CASSPQRVSNQPQHF TGTGCCAGCAGTCCCCAACGTGTTAGCAATCAGCCCCAGCATTTT
NA TRBJ2-4 TRBV6-2/TRBV6-3 many 17 CASSSGDLRTAKNIQYF TGTGCCAGCAGTTCCGGGGACCTCCGGACGGCCAAAAACATTCAGTACTTC
NA TRBJ2-7 TRBV7-2 many 16 CASSLSEDRIPYEQYF TGTGCCAGCAGCTTATCTGAGGACAGAATTCCCTACGAGCAGTACTTC
NA TRBJ2-3 TRBV10-3 many 15 CAINQRPGAADTQYF TGTGCCATCAATCAAAGGCCGGGGGCCGCAGATACGCAGTATTTT
NA TRBJ2-3 TRBV7-9 many 16 CASSLILGGSTDTQYF TGTGCCAGCAGCTTAATTCTTGGCGGGAGCACAGATACGCAGTATTTT
NA TRBJ1-2 TRBV20-1 many 15 CSASSPSEVRYGYTF TGCAGTGCTAGCTCCCCGTCGGAAGTGCGCTATGGCTACACCTTC
NA TRBJ1-1 TRBV19 many 12 CASSIIAGRAFF TGTGCCAGTAGTATTATCGCGGGCCGAGCTTTCTTT
TRBD2 TRBJ2-1 TRBV4-1 many 17 CASSLLPGTSYENEQFF TGCGCCAGCAGCCTCCTCCCGGGGACTAGTTATGAGAATGAGCAGTTCTTC
NA TRBJ1-1 TRBV5-5 NA 13 CASSREETTKAFF TGTGCCAGCAGCCGAGAAGAAACTACGAAAGCTTTCTTT
NA TRBJ1-6 TRBV12-3/TRBV12-4 many 15 CASRLYRADNSPLHF TGTGCCAGCAGGTTATACAGGGCCGATAATTCACCCCTCCACTTT
NA TRBJ2-1 TRBV7-9 many 16 CASSPIGVLRPNEQFF TGTGCCAGCAGCCCCATCGGGGTCCTCCGGCCCAATGAGCAGTTCTTC
NA TRBJ2-5 TRBV27 many 14 CASSLFSGEETQYF TGTGCCAGCAGTTTATTTTCTGGGGAAGAGACCCAGTACTTC
TRBD2 TRBJ2-6 TRBV6-2/TRBV6-3 many 19 CASTKPELAGNSGANVLTF TGTGCCAGCACCAAGCCGGAACTAGCGGGAAACTCTGGGGCCAACGTCCTGACTTTC
NA TRBJ2-3 TRBV6-2/TRBV6-3 many 12 CATAHRTDTQYF TGTGCCACGGCCCACCGGACAGATACGCAGTATTTT
TRBD1 TRBJ2-7 TRBV12-3/TRBV12-4 many 14 CASSTGQGAYEQYF TGTGCCAGCAGTACGGGACAGGGGGCCTACGAGCAGTACTTC
NA TRBJ2-4 TRBV7-8 many 12 CASSFGWSIQYF TGTGCCAGCAGCTTCGGCTGGAGCATTCAGTACTTC
NA TRBJ2-5 TRBV7-2 NA 13 CASRFRGGETQYF TGTGCCAGCAGATTCCGGGGTGGAGAGACCCAGTACTTC
TRBD2 TRBJ2-2 TRBV25-1 many 15 CASRHTGTSPGELFF TGTGCCAGCAGACACACCGGGACTAGCCCCGGGGAGCTGTTTTTT
NA TRBJ2-7 TRBV6-2/TRBV6-3 many 14 CASRTTRGSWGQYF TGTGCCAGCAGAACTACGAGGGGGTCGTGGGGGCAGTACTTC
NA TRBJ1-5 TRBV6-2/TRBV6-3 many 13 CASTGAGTPAQHF TGTGCCAGCACGGGGGCTGGCACCCCAGCCCAGCATTTT
TRBD1 TRBJ1-6 TRBV10-3 many 14 CATLGQGHNSPLHF TGTGCCACTTTAGGACAGGGACATAATTCACCCCTCCACTTT
NA TRBJ1-1 TRBV18 many 13 CASSGQPNTEAFF TGTGCCAGCTCCGGACAGCCGAACACTGAAGCTTTCTTT
TRBD1 TRBJ2-7 TRBV7-9 many 14 CASSPATGGHEQYF TGTGCCAGCAGCCCGGCGACAGGGGGCCACGAGCAGTACTTC
NA TRBJ2-5 TRBV15 many 13 CATSANQGETQYF TGTGCCACTTCAGCGAACCAAGGAGAGACCCAGTACTTC
NA TRBJ1-3 TRBV7-2 many 15 CASSLSVSSGNTIYF TGTGCCAGCAGCTTATCGGTCAGCTCTGGAAACACCATATATTTT
NA TRBJ1-1 TRBV5-6 many 14 CASSLVAGENEAFF TGTGCCAGCAGCTTGGTGGCAGGGGAGAATGAAGCTTTCTTT
TRBD1 TRBJ1-2 TRBV4-1 many 11 CASRQGAGYTF TGCGCCAGCCGACAGGGGGCTGGCTACACCTTC
NA TRBJ1-2 TRBV5-1 many 14 CASSLGPGRDGYTF TGCGCCAGCAGCTTGGGGCCAGGGAGAGATGGCTACACCTTC
NA TRBJ2-5 TRBV12-3/TRBV12-4 many 12 CASTNLGETQYF TGTGCCAGCACTAATCTCGGGGAGACCCAGTACTTC
TRBD2 TRBJ2-5 TRBV12-3/TRBV12-4 many 15 CASSLTLAGEETQYF TGTGCCAGCAGTTTAACACTAGCGGGGGAAGAGACCCAGTACTTC
NA TRBJ1-2 TRBV25-1 many 11 CASYHPYGYTF TGTGCCAGCTACCACCCCTATGGCTACACCTTC
NA TRBJ2-3 TRBV5-1 many 15 CASSIDSSSTDTQYF TGCGCCAGCTCCATCGACAGTTCTAGCACAGATACGCAGTATTTT
NA TRBJ2-7 TRBV5-1 many 13 CASSLGEGYEQYF TGCGCCAGCAGCTTAGGCGAGGGGTACGAGCAGTACTTC
NA TRBJ1-5 TRBV7-2 few 16 CASSRKQGRGEQPQHF TGTGCCAGCAGCCGAAAACAGGGAAGGGGTGAGCAGCCCCAGCATTTT